This TCR beta chain was found in a study of graft-versus-host responses after intestinal transplantation. Overall study findings and caveats: Graft-versus-host to host-versus-graft clonal ratios in allografts were high in patients with graft-donor T cell macrochimerism.

The germline V gene encodes CDR1 SQVTM and CDR2 ANQGSEA. V lost 3 bases, J lost 0 bases, and 9 bases lay in between. The CDR3 sequence is 13 residues long. Produced via immunoSEQ multiplex PCR; TCRdb's table is partial and in-frame only. Of 60,000 to 75,000 clones listed, roughly 90% are singletons. A remark on this clone: Its antigen remains unknown.

This receptor was identified in a human donor who received an intestinal transplant. The material was unstimulated CD8+ T cells sorted from spleen or lymph node cells, obtained before intestinal transplant. The chain carries TRBV29-1 and TRBJ2-7, with TRBD1 as a possible D gene (5 bases). As DNA, the CDR3 is TGCAGCGTTGAGGGGCCTGCCTCCTACGAGCAGTACTTC. Amino acid sequence: CSVEGPASYEQYF.